This T cell receptor beta chain was observed in a study of response to subunit inactivated influenza vaccine. Overall study results and limits: The study's authors posited that every seasonal influenza vaccination enlists few new T cells.

Points on this clonotype: What it binds is not known.

TCRdb redid the calling of the RT-PCR reads with MiXCR, one entry per CDR3 protein. The sample has 400,000 to 650,000 distinct CDR3 sequences, 7.2% seen once. This CDR3 region has 18 residues. Deletions cut 5 bases from V and 0 bases from J, with 20 bases between. The source material was PBMCs from blood, sampled 23 to 25 months after vaccination. The clonotype was recovered from a man between 50 and 75 years old who received an inactivated influenza vaccine. V and J are TRBV12-3 or TRBV12-4 and TRBJ2-1, with D perhaps matching TRBD1 (6 bases). The chain's CDR3 is CASSTFGPGTPSYNEQFF. The CDR3 DNA reads TGTGCCAGCAGTACTTTTGGGCCTGGGACACCCTCCTACAATGAGCAGTTCTTC.